A selection of T cell receptor beta chains follows, all from one sample in a study of T cells in tumors after PD-1 blockade. Some clones are missing from TCRdb's copy, which holds only in-frame ones; the method was immunoSEQ multiplex PCR. The repertoire consists of several thousand clones, with 50% to 70% occurring once and the leading ten covering 4.5%. Source: tumor tissue, taken after anti-PD-1 treatment. These receptor sequences come from a human donor with basal cell carcinoma. Both conserved end residues are trimmed from each CDR3.

v_gene	len	CDR3aa
TRBV7-6	13	ASSFGRGGQETQY
TRBV27	10	ASRARNTEAF
TRBV6-6	12	ASSRGTGAYEQY
TRBV25-1	13	ASSEYRFGNEKLF
TRBV5-5	11	ASSLSGDHGYT
TRBV5-1	11	ASRSDTYNEQF
TRBV9	14	ASSVGGTGLAYEQY
TRBV28	12	ASSLLRGYNEQF
TRBV12-5	14	ASGLGTGASGNTIY
TRBV6-1	14	ASSELGSGSNQPQH